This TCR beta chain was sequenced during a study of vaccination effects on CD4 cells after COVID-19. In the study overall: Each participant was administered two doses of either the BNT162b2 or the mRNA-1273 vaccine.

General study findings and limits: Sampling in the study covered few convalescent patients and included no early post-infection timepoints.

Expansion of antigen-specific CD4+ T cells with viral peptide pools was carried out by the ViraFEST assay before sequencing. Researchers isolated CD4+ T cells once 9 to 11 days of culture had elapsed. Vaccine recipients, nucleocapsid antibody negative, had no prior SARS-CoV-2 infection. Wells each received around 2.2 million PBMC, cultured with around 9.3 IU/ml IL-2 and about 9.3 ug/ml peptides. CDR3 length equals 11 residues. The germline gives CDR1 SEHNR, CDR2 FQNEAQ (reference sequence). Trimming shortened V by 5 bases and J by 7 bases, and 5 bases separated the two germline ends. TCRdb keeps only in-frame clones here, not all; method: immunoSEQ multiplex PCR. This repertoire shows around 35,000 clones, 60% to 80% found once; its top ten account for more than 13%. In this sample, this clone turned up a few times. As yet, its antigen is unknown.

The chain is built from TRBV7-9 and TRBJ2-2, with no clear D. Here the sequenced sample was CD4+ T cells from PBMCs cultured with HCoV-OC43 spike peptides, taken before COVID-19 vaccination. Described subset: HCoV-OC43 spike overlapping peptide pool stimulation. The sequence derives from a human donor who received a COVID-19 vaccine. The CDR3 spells CASSRYGELFF. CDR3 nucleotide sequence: TGTGCCAGCAGCCGTTACGGGGAGCTGTTTTTT.